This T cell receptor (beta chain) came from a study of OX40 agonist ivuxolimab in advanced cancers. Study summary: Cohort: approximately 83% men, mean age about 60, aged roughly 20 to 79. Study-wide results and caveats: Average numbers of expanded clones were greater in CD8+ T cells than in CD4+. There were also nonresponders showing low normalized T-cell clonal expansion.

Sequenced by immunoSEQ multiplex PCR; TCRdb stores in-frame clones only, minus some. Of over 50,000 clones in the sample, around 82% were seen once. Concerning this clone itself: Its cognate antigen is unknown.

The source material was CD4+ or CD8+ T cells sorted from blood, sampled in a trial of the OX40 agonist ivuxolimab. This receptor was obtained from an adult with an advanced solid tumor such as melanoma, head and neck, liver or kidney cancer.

In nucleotides, the CDR3 is TGTGCCAGCAGTTACCCGAGCGGGACAGATACGCAGTATTTT. Protein sequence: CASSYPSGTDTQYF. The rearrangement uses TRBV6-5 and TRBJ2-3; D is perhaps TRBD2 (6 bases). The CDR3 spans 14 residues. Trimming took off 2 bases at V and 3 bases at J, with 9 bases between the two ends. Per germline, CDR1 MNHEY and CDR2 SVGAGI.